The TCR beta chain under discussion was sequenced for a study of CD8 T cells in ankylosing spondylitis. General study points: Seemingly distinctive of ankylosing spondylitis blood was a TCR beta motif formed by eight highly homologous variants. Within peripheral blood, clones linked to disease were CD8+ and relatively rare. Disease-linked clones reportedly concentrated significantly in matched ankylosing spondylitis synovial fluid.

This clonotype was observed at least ten times. Its matching antigen is unknown. TCRdb itself ran the 5' RACE reads through MiXCR, one entry per CDR3 protein. The table includes around 250,000 distinct CDR3 sequences, about 11% detected once. The ends lost 4 bases at V and 0 bases at J; junction bases unmatched: 5. The length of the CDR3 is 16 residues. Germline CDR1 and CDR2: SGHRS and YFSETQ. The sequence came from a male donor with ankylosing spondylitis or in good health (not recorded which). Sequencing used blood, either unsorted or a sorted T cell fraction (not recorded which). J is TRBJ2-2 and V is TRBV5-1; the match to TRBD2 covers 8 bases. CDR3 coding DNA: TGCGCCAGCAGCAAGGTAGCGGGGACGAACACCGGGGAGCTGTTTTTT. Its translation is CASSKVAGTNTGELFF.